This T cell receptor (beta chain) was captured in a study of vaccination and CD4 T cells after COVID-19. The ends lost 1 base at V and 2 bases at J; junction bases unmatched: 2. The CDR3 length is 15 residues. The germline V gene has CDR1 SGHTA and CDR2 FQGNSA. Turning to this clonotype: No antigen is known for it.

As for treatment: roughly ten-day PBMC culture with coronavirus spike peptide pools or control peptides (ViraFEST assay). During the years 2011-2018, before the COVID-19 pandemic, the unexposed donor's CD4+ T cells were collected. With the Oncomine TCR Beta short-read assay, DNA from cultured CD4+ T cells was sequenced. From the PCR reads, TCRdb called clonotypes with MiXCR, one entry per CDR3 protein. The data show about 10,000 distinct CDR3 sequences, 55% to 75% seen once. The TCR originated in a human donor in good health. The V gene is TRBV7-2, the J gene TRBJ2-7, with 10 bases lining up with TRBD1. What was sequenced was CD4+ T cells from blood, cultured in vitro. CDR3 coding DNA: TGTGCCAGCAGCTTAGATGGGACAGGGGCCTACGAGCAGTACTTC. Encoded protein: CASSLDGTGAYEQYF.